One and the same sample provided the 26 T cell receptor beta chains below, sequenced in a study of blood T cell repertoires in COVID-19. TCRdb keeps only in-frame clones here, not all; method: immunoSEQ multiplex PCR. The sample has roughly 70,000 clones, around 87% seen once; the top ten hold more than 5%. The sequenced sample consisted of peripheral blood. These receptors all come from a man aged 50 or older with active COVID-19.

The chain combines TRBV9 with TRBJ2-3, with D tentatively TRBD1 (5 bases). This CDR3 spans 16 amino acids. Germline CDR1 SGDLS, CDR2 YYNGEE. V gave up 2 bases and J gave up 2 bases, with 15 bases separating them. This CDR3 is CASSVMGRSYTDTQYF. The DNA for the CDR3 is TGTGCCAGCAGCGTTATGGGGCGGTCTTACACAGATACGCAGTATTTT.

V is TRBV5-1 and J is TRBJ1-2; TRBD1 might be the D (6 bases). The V gene lost 4 bases and the J gene lost 7 bases, with 20 bases spanning the gap. Germline V CDR1 and CDR2: SGHRS, YFSETQ. CDR3 length equals 15 residues. CDR3 nucleotide sequence: TGCGCCAGCAGCGCGGACTTAAACAGGGCTGGTGGCTACACCTTC. It translates to CASSADLNRAGGYTF.

This chain uses TRBV7-2 with TRBJ2-1, with TRBD2 matching 11 bases. This CDR3 has 16 residues. The junction had 2 bases not matched to a gene; V was cut back by 3 bases and J by 1 base. Per germline, CDR1 SGHTA and CDR2 FQGNSA. The CDR3 region has the DNA TGTGCCAGCAGCTTGGTAGCGGGAGGGTCCTACAATGAGCAGTTCTTC. Protein sequence: CASSLVAGGSYNEQFF.

This clone was seen a few times. The chain has TRBV3-1 (or the pseudogene TRBV3-2) and TRBJ2-7; 11 nucleotides agree with TRBD2. The CDR3 length is 17 residues. Trimming took 4 bases from V and 4 from J; bases not matched to a gene: 12. In germline, CDR1 is LGHDT, CDR2 YNNKEL (reference sequence). The CDR3 here is CASSPGGSGRAIYEQYF. As DNA, the CDR3 is TGTGCCAGCAGCCCGGGGGGTAGCGGGAGGGCCATTTACGAGCAGTACTTC.

This clone has only one observation. The DNA of the CDR3 is TGCGCCAGCAGTCGGGATCTCGGCACTGAAGCTTTCTTT. Its translation is CASSRDLGTEAFF. The chain is built from TRBV10-1 and TRBJ1-1; D unresolved. The CDR3 has 13 residues. Trimming left V 5 bases short and J 4 bases short, with 11 bases between. In germline, CDR1 is WNHNN, CDR2 SYGVQD (reference sequence).

In its sample, this clone was seen once. J is TRBJ2-7 and V is TRBV28; D is possibly TRBD1 (7 bases). Germline CDR1 MDHEN, CDR2 SYDVKM. With 5 bases removed from V and 2 bases from J, the gap between germline ends came to 19 bases. The CDR3 consists of 16 residues. The CDR3 spells CASSEVTGEVPYEQYF. The CDR3 DNA is TGTGCCAGCAGTGAAGTAACAGGGGAGGTCCCCTACGAGCAGTACTTC. Full variable domain (missing parts from reference TRBV28 and TRBJ2-7): DVKVTQSSRYLVKRTGEKVFLECVQDMDHENMFWYRQDPGLGLRLIYFSYDVKMKEKGDIPEGYSVSREKKERFSLILESASTNQTSMYLCASSEVTGEVPYEQYFGPGTRLTVT.

The chain carries TRBV12-3 or TRBV12-4 and TRBJ1-1; perhaps TRBD1 as D (5 bases). V lost 5 bases to trimming and J lost 5 bases, with 12 bases between them. The CDR3 has 13 amino acids. CDR3 coding DNA: TGTGCCAGCAGTCCCAGGGTAGCAACTGAAGCTTTCTTT. This sequence encodes CASSPRVATEAFF.

The chain carries TRBV28 and TRBJ2-4; D may be TRBD1 (6 bases). Germline V gives CDR1 MDHEN, CDR2 SYDVKM. CDR3 length: 16 residues. The ends were cut back, 7 bases at V and 2 bases at J, with 18 bases in the middle. In DNA, the CDR3 is TGTGCCAGCAACAGCAGGGGTCCCGGGACCAAAAACATTCAGTACTTC. Translating it yields CASNSRGPGTKNIQYF. The variable domain in full, with the rest retrieved from reference TRBV28 and TRBJ2-4, is DVKVTQSSRYLVKRTGEKVFLECVQDMDHENMFWYRQDPGLGLRLIYFSYDVKMKEKGDIPEGYSVSREKKERFSLILESASTNQTSMYLCASNSRGPGTKNIQYFGAGTRLSVL.

The chain employs TRBV12-3 or TRBV12-4 and TRBJ2-5; maybe TRBD2 (6 bases). V lost 5 bases and J lost 7, with 14 bases in between. The CDR3 has 13 residues. The CDR3 here is CASSTHQAGTQYF. The CDR3 DNA reads TGTGCCAGCAGTACCCACCAAGCGGGGACCCAGTACTTC.

J is TRBJ2-5 and V is TRBV28, with 7 bases that match TRBD2. The CDR3 has 15 amino acids. The V gene end was trimmed by 5 bases and the J gene end by 4 bases; junction bases not matched to a gene: 10. From germline, CDR1 is MDHEN and CDR2 SYDVKM. The CDR3 spells CASSPHRKRGETQYF. CDR3 coding DNA: TGTGCCAGCAGTCCCCACCGGAAGCGGGGAGAGACCCAGTACTTC.

The rearrangement uses TRBV6-1 and TRBJ1-1; no firm D call. CDR1 and CDR2 from the germline V gene are MNHNS and SASEGT. The CDR3 runs 13 residues. V gave up 3 bases and J gave up 1 base, with 6 bases separating them. The DNA of the CDR3 is TGTGCCAGCAGTGAGTCGAGGAACACTGAAGCTTTCTTT. It is translated as CASSESRNTEAFF.

The rearrangement uses TRBV9 and TRBJ1-4, with a possible D match to TRBD1 (6 bases). The CDR3 spans 15 residues. Germline CDR1 SGDLS, CDR2 YYNGEE. V was pared by 0 bases and J by 7 bases, with 13 bases between. The CDR3 coding sequence is TGTGCCAGCAGCGTAGGTACAGGGAGGGGTGAAAAACTGTTTTTT. Protein: CASSVGTGRGEKLFF.

This chain links TRBV13 with TRBJ1-2; a possible D gene is TRBD1 (5 bases). The CDR3 is 13 residues long. Germline CDR1 and CDR2: PRHDT and FYEKMQ (reference sequence). Trimming cost V 4 bases and J 4 bases, with 10 bases left between them. This CDR3 is CASSSGGSYGYTF. CDR3 DNA sequence: TGTGCCAGCAGCTCCGGGGGGAGCTATGGCTACACCTTC. The full variable domain, in which reference TRBV13 and TRBJ1-2 provide the parts outside the CDR3, is AAGVIQSPRHLIKEKRETATLKCYPIPRHDTVYWYQQGPGQDPQFLISFYEKMQSDKGSIPDRFSAQQFSDYHSELNMSSLELGDSALYFCASSSGGSYGYTFGSGTRLTVV.

The chain employs TRBV11-2 and TRBJ2-6; 8 nucleotides agree with TRBD1. The CDR3 is 18 residues long. Germline V CDR1 and CDR2: SGHAT, FQNNGV. The ends lost 5 bases at V and 0 bases at J; junction bases unmatched: 9. This chain's CDR3 is CASSEDRAVYSGANVLTF. CDR3 sequence (DNA): TGTGCCAGCAGCGAGGACAGGGCGGTTTACTCTGGGGCCAACGTCCTGACTTTC.

This clone showed up just a few times. This chain links TRBV5-4 with TRBJ1-2; TRBD1 aligns across 7 bases. The CDR3 length is 16 residues. The V gene end was trimmed by 4 bases and the J gene end by 8 bases; junction bases not matched to a gene: 17. Germline CDR1 reads SGHNT; CDR2 reads YYREEE (reference sequence). The DNA of the CDR3 is TGTGCCAGCAGCAGTACAACCCGACAGGGTAGGGGAGGCTACACCTTC. Translated, it gives CASSSTTRQGRGGYTF.

The V call is TRBV24-1, the J call TRBJ2-1; TRBD2 matches at 9 bases. The CDR3 covers 16 residues. Germline loops: CDR1 KGHDR, CDR2 SFDVKD. With V trimmed by 5 bases and J by 0 bases, 4 bases remained unmatched. CDR3 protein: CATSGISGSSYNEQFF. DNA of the CDR3: TGTGCCACCAGTGGTATTAGCGGGAGCTCCTACAATGAGCAGTTCTTC.

The V gene is TRBV4-3, the J gene TRBJ1-5; a possible D gene is TRBD1 (6 bases). This CDR3 is 19 amino acids long. V was trimmed by 0 bases and J by 0 bases, leaving 18 bases between them. The germline gives CDR1 LGHNA, CDR2 YSLEER. The CDR3 DNA reads TGCGCCAGCAGCCAAGATTTAGGGGAGGGGGTAGGTAGCAATCAGCCCCAGCATTTT. Translation: CASSQDLGEGVGSNQPQHF.

The rearrangement uses TRBV6-6 and TRBJ1-2; 10 bases align to TRBD1. Germline CDR1 and CDR2: MNHNY and SVGAGI (reference sequence). There are 11 residues in the CDR3. The V and J ends lost 2 bases and 13 bases, in that order; junction bases with no gene match: 1. The CDR3 DNA follows: TGTGCCAGCAGTTACGACAGGGGGCGCACCTTC. Translating it yields CASSYDRGRTF.

The chain couples TRBV5-1 to TRBJ2-1; 7 nucleotides agree with TRBD1. The V gene end was trimmed by 0 bases and the J gene end by 6 bases; junction bases not matched to a gene: 6. The germline CDR1 and CDR2 sequences are SGHRS and YFSETQ. This CDR3 has 15 residues. CDR3 in amino acids: CASSLAGQAGNEQFF. In nucleotides, the CDR3 is TGCGCCAGCAGCTTGGCCGGACAGGCGGGCAATGAGCAGTTCTTC.

The rearrangement joins TRBV27 to TRBJ1-1; 7 bases line up with TRBD1. V trimming: 5 bases; J trimming: 0 bases; junction bases outside the gene matches: 6. In germline, CDR1 is MNHEY, CDR2 SMNVEV (reference sequence). This CDR3 comprises 15 residues. The DNA for the CDR3 is TGTGCCAGCAGTAGACAGGGTCAGATGAACACTGAAGCTTTCTTT. Translating it yields CASSRQGQMNTEAFF.

CDR3 sequence (DNA): TGTGCCATCAGTGAGTCGACAGGGGGCTATGGCTACACCTTC. The encoded protein is CAISESTGGYGYTF. The chain recombines TRBV10-3 with TRBJ1-2; 9 bases align to TRBD1. The germline V gene encodes CDR1 ENHRY and CDR2 SYGVKD. V lost 0 bases, J lost 4 bases, and 0 bases stayed unmatched. The CDR3 sequence is 14 residues long.

The chain combines TRBV18 with TRBJ1-2, with D perhaps matching TRBD1 (6 bases). V lost 5 bases and J 8 bases, leaving 24 bases between the germline ends. The CDR3 extends over 16 amino acids. Germline V gene sequence: CDR1 KGHSH, CDR2 LQKENI. CDR3 amino acids: CASSNGQQTIRGGYTF. In nucleotides, the CDR3 is TGTGCCAGCTCAAACGGACAGCAAACTATACGAGGAGGCTACACCTTC.

This sequence joins TRBV27 and TRBJ2-2, with TRBD1 matching over 8 bases. The length of the CDR3 is 14 residues. The V segment lost 5 bases and the J segment 7 bases; nucleotides outside the gene matches: 6. Germline V gene sequence: CDR1 MNHEY, CDR2 SMNVEV (reference sequence). Here the CDR3 reads CASSTRTGYGELFF. Here the CDR3 DNA reads TGTGCCAGCAGTACCCGGACAGGGTACGGGGAGCTGTTTTTT.

The chain recombines TRBV10-3 with TRBJ2-1; 8 bases are a match to TRBD2. This CDR3 spans 15 amino acids. The V and J ends lost 4 bases and 8 bases, in that order; junction bases with no gene match: 10. In germline, CDR1 is ENHRY, CDR2 SYGVKD. This chain's CDR3 is CAISGAAGVDHEQFF. The CDR3 DNA follows: TGTGCCATCAGTGGGGCAGCGGGAGTAGACCATGAGCAGTTCTTC.

V usage is TRBV10-2 and J usage is TRBJ1-1; 9 bases agree with TRBD1. Germline assignment: CDR1 WSHSY and CDR2 SAAADI. The ends lost 8 bases at V and 5 bases at J; junction bases unmatched: 6. This CDR3 is 13 amino acids long. DNA for the CDR3: TGCGCCAGCGCCGGACAGGGGAGAACTGAAGCTTTCTTT. This encodes CASAGQGRTEAFF.

The rearrangement uses TRBV5-1 and TRBJ1-1; no clear D gene. Germline V lookup: CDR1 SGHRS, CDR2 YFSETQ. The CDR3 runs 14 residues. Trimming took off 6 bases at V and 1 base at J, with 13 bases between the two ends. Here the CDR3 DNA reads TGCGCCAGCAACATTGGAGGAGGGAACACTGAAGCTTTCTTT. Translation: CASNIGGGNTEAFF.